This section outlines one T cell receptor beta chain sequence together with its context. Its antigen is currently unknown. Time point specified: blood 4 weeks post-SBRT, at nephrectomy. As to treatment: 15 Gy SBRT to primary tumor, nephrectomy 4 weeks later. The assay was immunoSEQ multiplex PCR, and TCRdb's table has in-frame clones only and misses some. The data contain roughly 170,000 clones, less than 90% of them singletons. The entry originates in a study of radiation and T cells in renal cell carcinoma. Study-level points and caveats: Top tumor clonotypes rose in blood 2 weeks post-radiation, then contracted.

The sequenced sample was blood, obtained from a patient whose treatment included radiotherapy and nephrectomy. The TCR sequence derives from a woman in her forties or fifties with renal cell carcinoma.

The CDR3 spells CASSLVGGNYGYTF. The CDR3 coding sequence is TGTGCCAGCAGCTTAGTTGGAGGGAACTATGGCTACACCTTC. This chain joins TRBV7-9 and TRBJ1-2; no clear D gene. CDR3 length equals 14 residues. The germline CDR1 and CDR2 sequences are SEHNR and FQNEAQ (reference sequence). V lost 1 base, J lost 2 bases, and 8 bases lay in between.